This T cell receptor (beta chain) was profiled in a study of neurological immune-mediated disorders. Regarding the study as a whole: The most TCR clonal expansion was seen in HTLV-1-associated myelopathy, and the least was seen in multiple sclerosis, which fell below healthy controls.

This clonotype was detected ten times or more. As yet, its antigen is unknown. PBMCs stored at -80 C, numbering 2 million, were the origin of the unsorted libraries. Every sequencing run produced over 180 million TCR-beta sequences that came from 15-18 subjects. TCRdb analysed the 5' RACE reads with MiXCR anew, one entry per CDR3 protein. Seen here are over 45,000 distinct CDR3 sequences, around 3.4% observed once, and the top ten hold about 6.3%. V lost 4 bases, J lost 7 bases, and 10 bases lay in between. Germline V gene lookup returns CDR1 SNHLY and CDR2 FYNNEI. The CDR3 totals 13 residues. The TCR sequence derives from a man aged 35 to 55 with multiple sclerosis. The V call is TRBV2, the J call TRBJ2-2; TRBD2 is a possible D gene (6 bases). Sample: PBMCs. CDR3 loop: CASSVGGGGELFF. In DNA form, the CDR3 reads TGTGCCAGCAGTGTGGGAGGAGGCGGGGAGCTGTTTTTT. Full variable domain (remainder filled in from reference TRBV2 and TRBJ2-2): EPEVTQTPSHQVTQMGQEVILRCVPISNHLYFYWYRQILGQKVEFLVSFYNNEISEKSEIFDDQFSVERPDGSNFTLKIRSTKLEDSAMYFCASSVGGGGELFFGEGSRLTVL.